Listed here are 20 T cell receptor beta chains from one sample, sequenced in a study of tumor and adjacent non-tumor tissue in lung cancer. The template was RNA from unsorted bulk tissue. A modified ARM-PCR protocol with three rounds of nested PCR amplified TCRbeta. Via MiXCR, TCRdb re-called the multiplex PCR reads, giving one row per CDR3 protein. The sample carries about 75,000 distinct CDR3 sequences, more than 60% recorded once. The source material was lung tumor tissue. These receptors originate from a woman aged 50 to 60 with non-small cell lung cancer.

As concerns this clonotype: A much larger clone sits a single nucleotide away, making a read error possible. The J gene is TRBJ2-5, the V gene TRBV24-1; a weak D match, TRBD2 (5 bases). Germline V lookup: CDR1 KGHDR, CDR2 SFDVKD. The CDR3 is made up of 15 amino acids. CDR3: CATTDWRVGGETQYF. The CDR3 bases are TGTGCCACCACTGATTGGCGGGTAGGCGGAGAGACCCAGTACTTC.

In the case of this clonotype: Likely a read error: the CDR3 ends without its conserved phenylalanine or tryptophan. The DNA is omitted, as the CDR3 cannot be located on it reliably, and the CDR3 follows TCRdb's listing. This CDR3 is CASEAGYTGELSL. The rearrangement joins TRBV12-3 or TRBV12-4 to TRBJ2-2; no check of the table's D call, TRBD2, against the DNA was made. Inclusive of both ends, the CDR3 amounts to 13 amino acids.

Written as DNA, the CDR3 is TGTGCCATCACCACGCCTCTCGCCCGGGAGCAGTACTTC. Protein: CAITTPLAREQYF. V and J are TRBV12-3 or TRBV12-4 and TRBJ2-7; D unclear. The CDR3 has 13 amino acids. Trimming took 10 bases from V and 7 from J, leaving 20 bases between them.

This chain connects TRBV12-3 or TRBV12-4 to TRBJ2-3; D possibly uses TRBD1 or TRBD2 (6 bases each). With 8 bases removed from V and 3 bases from J, the gap between germline ends came to 21 bases. This CDR3 spans 16 amino acids. Written as DNA, the CDR3 is TGTGCCAGCCACGGTTCACGGGGGCCCCCTACAGATACGCAGTATTTT. This sequence encodes CASHGSRGPPTDTQYF.

With respect to this clonotype: The conserved phenylalanine or tryptophan is not found at the CDR3 terminus, so this likely reflects a read error. The CDR3 reads CSLEGGQDNTEAFY. The CDR3 bases are TGCAGCCTTGAGGGGGGACAGGACAACACTGAAGCTTTCTAT. This rearrangement joins TRBV29-1 to TRBJ1-1, with 8 bases identical to TRBD1. The CDR3 has 14 residues. The germline V gene encodes CDR1 SQVTM and CDR2 ANQGSEA.

To note about this clonotype: The germline gene is not matched at one end of the junction; a read error may be the cause. The rearrangement joins TRBV29-1 to TRBJ2-5; no definite D call. This CDR3 region has 15 residues. Germline loops: CDR1 SQVTM, CDR2 ANQGSEA. The CDR3 loop is CSAFIRMGTRETHYF. The CDR3, as DNA: TGCAGTGCCTTTATAAGAATGGGAACACGAGAGACCCATTACTTC. Full variable domain (rest looked up from reference TRBV29-1 and TRBJ2-5): SAVISQKPSRDICQRGTSLTIQCQVDSQVTMMFWYRQQPGQSLTLIATANQGSEATYESGFVIDKFPISRPNLTFSTLTVSNMSPEDSSIYLCSAFIRMGTRETHYFGPGTRLLVL.

Turning to this clonotype: Germline is not matched at one junction end, which may reflect a read error. This sequence joins TRBV11-2 and TRBJ2-2; D is undetermined. From germline, CDR1 is SGHAT and CDR2 FQNNGV. The CDR3 is 12 residues long. CDR3 in amino acids: CANSRNTRELFF. Written as DNA, the CDR3 is TGTGCCAACAGCCGAAACACTCGGGAGCTGTTTTTT.

Details on this clonotype: A read error may be the cause here, since a much bigger clone is one base away. The chain couples TRBV28 to TRBJ1-2, with D maybe TRBD1 (5 bases). Germline lookup yields CDR1 MDHEN and CDR2 SYDVKM. The CDR3 is 15 residues long. The V end was cut by 11 bases, the J end by 7 bases, with 26 bases between. CDR3 nucleotide sequence: TGTGCCGCGAAGGAGGGGTCTGCTTTCTTGGCTGGCTACACCTTC. Residues: CAAKEGSAFLAGYTF.

This clonotype was seen more than once but under ten times. One base away lies a much larger clone, so this may be a sequencing read error. The chain employs TRBV28 and TRBJ2-3; the match to TRBD2 covers 8 bases. The V and J ends lost 6 bases and 0 bases, in that order; junction bases with no gene match: 8. The CDR3 loop spans 16 amino acids. CDR1 and CDR2 from the germline V gene are MDHEN and SYDVKM. The CDR3 spells CASSRLARPSTDTQYF. CDR3 sequence (DNA): TGTGCCAGCAGCAGACTAGCGCGACCTAGCACAGATACGCAGTATTTT.

This clonotype came up a few times. An end of the junction differs from the germline gene, which may be a read error. The chain joins TRBV6-6 to TRBJ2-7; D not certain. Germline V lookup: CDR1 MNHNY, CDR2 SVGAGI (reference sequence). The CDR3 length is 17 residues. CDR3 sequence (DNA): TGTGCCAGCAGGGACGTAGATGGCGAGAGCCCCTCCTACGAGCAATACTTC. It specifies CASRDVDGESPSYEQYF.

This chain connects TRBV5-6 to TRBJ2-5; a possible D gene is TRBD1 (6 bases). CDR1 and CDR2 from the germline V gene are SGHDT and YYEEEE. The CDR3 consists of 15 residues. Trimming cost V 2 bases and J 5 bases, with 16 bases left between them. This chain's CDR3 is CASSFRTVYGETQYF. The CDR3 nucleotides are TGTGCCAGCAGCTTCAGGACAGTGTATGGGGAGACCCAGTACTTC. Supplemented by reference TRBV5-6 and TRBJ2-5, the full variable domain reads DAGVTQSPTHLIKTRGQQVTLRCSPKSGHDTVSWYQQALGQGPQFIFQYYEEEERQRGNFPDRFSGHQFPNYSSELNVNALLLGDSALYLCASSFRTVYGETQYFGPGTRLLVL.

The V gene is TRBV6-2 or TRBV6-3, the J gene TRBJ2-2, with TRBD1 as a possible D gene (5 bases). CDR3 length equals 14 residues. Germline CDR1 is MNHEY and CDR2 is SVGEGT. V was pared by 11 bases and J by 3 bases, with 16 bases between. The CDR3 DNA follows: TGTGCCTTCAGGGCCCCATCCCACACCGGGGAGCTGTTTTTT. Its translation is CAFRAPSHTGELFF.

This clonotype came up once. The junction departs from germline at one end; a sequencing error may be responsible. This sequence joins TRBV29-1 and TRBJ2-2; TRBD2 matches at 7 bases. CDR3 length equals 14 residues. Germline V gene sequence: CDR1 SQVTM, CDR2 ANQGSEA. The CDR3 region is CNAVAGSDTEELFF. The CDR3 DNA reads as TGCAACGCCGTAGCGGGTTCGGACACCGAGGAGCTGTTTTTT.

As to this clonotype: Likely a read error: the CDR3 ends without its conserved phenylalanine or tryptophan. The V and J genes are TRBV28 and TRBJ2-7, with 7 bases identical to TRBD1. The CDR3 has 15 residues. CDR1 and CDR2 from the germline V gene are MDHEN and SYDVKM. The CDR3 nucleotides read TGTGCCAGCAGTTTAGCCGGGACAGTCCTGTACGAACAGTACTTA. Its protein is CASSLAGTVLYEQYL.

A word on this clonotype: Here the CDR3 omits its conserved ending phenylalanine or tryptophan, so a read error is the likely source. The CDR3 spells CASSLSGTGGIGEAQYI. Written as DNA, the CDR3 is TGTGCCAGCAGTTTATCGGGGACGGGGGGTATAGGGGAGGCCCAGTACATT. The rearrangement uses TRBV28 and TRBJ2-5; TRBD2 agrees at 7 bases. This CDR3 contains 17 residues. After removal of 1 base from V and 9 bases from J, the junction contained 17 bases not matched to a gene. The germline gives CDR1 MDHEN, CDR2 SYDVKM.

Concerning this clonotype: One junction end disagrees with the germline gene, perhaps due to a read error. V gene TRBV6-5 combines with J gene TRBJ2-7; no firm D call. CDR1 and CDR2 (germline): MNHEY, SVGAGI. The CDR3 totals 15 residues. The CDR3 DNA is TGTGCCAGTAGTTACGGAGCAGGAGCCCCCGTTGAGCAGTACTTC. Its translation is CASSYGAGAPVEQYF.

Of note for this clonotype: This could be a read error, since a much larger clone is one nucleotide away. The V call is TRBV5-1, the J call TRBJ1-5; maybe TRBD1 (5 bases). From germline, CDR1 is SGHRS and CDR2 YFSETQ. V was cut by 4 bases and J by 9 bases, with 14 bases left in between. CDR3 size: 13 residues. The CDR3 coding sequence is TGCGCCAGCAGCCAGGAGGGGTTGCGGCCCCAGCATTTT. Its translation: CASSQEGLRPQHF. The variable domain in full, with the rest retrieved from reference TRBV5-1 and TRBJ1-5, is KAGVTQTPRYLIKTRGQQVTLSCSPISGHRSVSWYQQTPGQGLQFLFEYFSETQRNKGNFPGRFSGRQFSNSRSEMNVSTLELGDSALYLCASSQEGLRPQHFGDGTRLSIL.

The chain has TRBV12-3 or TRBV12-4 and TRBJ2-2; 9 bases agree with TRBD2. With V trimmed by 1 base and J by 5 bases, 11 bases remained unmatched. CDR3 size: 18 residues. The DNA for the CDR3 is TGTGCCAGCAGTTTAGGGTCTGTGGCTAGCGGGGAAACCGGGGAGCTGTTTTTT. Translating gives CASSLGSVASGETGELFF.

For this clonotype: The final CDR3 position lacks the conserved phenylalanine or tryptophan, pointing to a likely read error. Because the CDR3's place on the DNA is in doubt, the DNA is left out and the CDR3 is given as listed by TCRdb. The V gene is TRBV6-2 or TRBV6-3, the J gene TRBJ2-2; the table names TRBD1, a call not compared with the DNA. The CDR3 is 17 amino acids long, termini counted. Germline lookup yields CDR1 MNHEY and CDR2 SVGEGT. The CDR3 sequence: CASSAGSGTANTGELFY.

This clonotype was recorded at least ten times. V and J are TRBV29-1 and TRBJ2-7, with TRBD1 matching over 8 bases. V gave up 6 bases and J gave up 0 bases; unmatched junction bases: 7. The CDR3 runs 14 residues. Germline V gene lookup returns CDR1 SQVTM and CDR2 ANQGSEA. CDR3 in amino acids: CSVARDRSSYEQYF. The CDR3 DNA follows: TGCAGCGTGGCTCGGGACAGGAGCTCCTACGAGCAGTACTTC.